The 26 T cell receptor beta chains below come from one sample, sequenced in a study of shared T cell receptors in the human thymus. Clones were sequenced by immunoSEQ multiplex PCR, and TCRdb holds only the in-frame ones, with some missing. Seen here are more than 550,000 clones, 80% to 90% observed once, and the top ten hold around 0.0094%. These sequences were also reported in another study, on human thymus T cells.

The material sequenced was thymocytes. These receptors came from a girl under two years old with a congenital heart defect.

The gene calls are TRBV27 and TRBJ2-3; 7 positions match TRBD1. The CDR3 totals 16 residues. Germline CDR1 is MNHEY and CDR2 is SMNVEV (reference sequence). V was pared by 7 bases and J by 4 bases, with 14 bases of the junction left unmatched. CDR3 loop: CASTHTGDDVADTQYF. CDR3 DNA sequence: TGTGCCAGCACTCATACAGGGGACGATGTGGCAGATACGCAGTATTTT.

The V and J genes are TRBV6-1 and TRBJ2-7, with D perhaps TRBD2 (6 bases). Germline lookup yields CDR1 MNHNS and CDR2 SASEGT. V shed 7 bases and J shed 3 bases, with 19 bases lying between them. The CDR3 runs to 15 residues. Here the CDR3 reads CASTPGTYRFYEQYF. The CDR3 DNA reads TGTGCCAGCACACCCGGGACTTACAGATTCTACGAGCAGTACTTC.

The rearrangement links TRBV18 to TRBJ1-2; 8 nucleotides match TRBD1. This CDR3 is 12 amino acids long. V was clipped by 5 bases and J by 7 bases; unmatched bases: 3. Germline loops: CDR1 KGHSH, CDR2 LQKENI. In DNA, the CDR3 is TGTGCCAGCTCATTTACAGGGGGTGGCTACACCTTC. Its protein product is CASSFTGGGYTF.

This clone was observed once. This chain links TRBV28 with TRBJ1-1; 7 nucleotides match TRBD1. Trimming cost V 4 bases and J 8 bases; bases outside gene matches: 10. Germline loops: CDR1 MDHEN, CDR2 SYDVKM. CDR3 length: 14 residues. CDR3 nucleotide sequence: TGTGCCAGCAGTTCCCACAGGGGCAGTAGGGAAGCTTTCTTT. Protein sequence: CASSSHRGSREAFF.

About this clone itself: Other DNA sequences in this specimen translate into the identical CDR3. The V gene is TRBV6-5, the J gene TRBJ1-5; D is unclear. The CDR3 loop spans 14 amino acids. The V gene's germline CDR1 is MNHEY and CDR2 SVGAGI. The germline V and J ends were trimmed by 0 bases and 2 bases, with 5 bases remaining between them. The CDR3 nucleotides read TGTGCCAGCAGTTACTCTCGGGGCAATCAGCCCCAGCATTTT. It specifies CASSYSRGNQPQHF.

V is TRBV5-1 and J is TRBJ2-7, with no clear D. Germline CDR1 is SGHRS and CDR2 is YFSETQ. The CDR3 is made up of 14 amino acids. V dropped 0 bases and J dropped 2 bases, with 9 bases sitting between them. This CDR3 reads CASSLDPETYEQYF. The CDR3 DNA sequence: TGCGCCAGCAGCTTGGATCCAGAAACCTACGAGCAGTACTTC. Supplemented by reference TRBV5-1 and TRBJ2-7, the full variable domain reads KAGVTQTPRYLIKTRGQQVTLSCSPISGHRSVSWYQQTPGQGLQFLFEYFSETQRNKGNFPGRFSGRQFSNSRSEMNVSTLELGDSALYLCASSLDPETYEQYFGPGTRLTVT.

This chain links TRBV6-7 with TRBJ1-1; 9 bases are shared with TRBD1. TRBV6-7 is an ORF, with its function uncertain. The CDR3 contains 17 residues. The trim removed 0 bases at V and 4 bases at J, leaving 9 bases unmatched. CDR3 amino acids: CASSYSNGTGLGTEAFF. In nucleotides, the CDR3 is TGTGCCAGCAGTTACTCGAACGGGACAGGGTTGGGCACTGAAGCTTTCTTT.

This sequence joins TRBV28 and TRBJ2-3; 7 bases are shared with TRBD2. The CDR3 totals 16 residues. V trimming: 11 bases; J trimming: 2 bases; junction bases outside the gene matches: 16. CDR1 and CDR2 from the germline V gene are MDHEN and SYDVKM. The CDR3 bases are TGTGCCGGAGGGAGGGTCGACGGGGGATCCACAGATACGCAGTATTTT. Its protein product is CAGGRVDGGSTDTQYF.

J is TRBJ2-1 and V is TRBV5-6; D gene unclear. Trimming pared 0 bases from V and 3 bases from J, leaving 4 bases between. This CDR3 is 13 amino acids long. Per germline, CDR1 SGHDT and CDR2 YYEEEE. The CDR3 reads CASSLDSYNEQFF. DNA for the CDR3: TGTGCCAGCAGCTTGGACAGCTACAATGAGCAGTTCTTC.

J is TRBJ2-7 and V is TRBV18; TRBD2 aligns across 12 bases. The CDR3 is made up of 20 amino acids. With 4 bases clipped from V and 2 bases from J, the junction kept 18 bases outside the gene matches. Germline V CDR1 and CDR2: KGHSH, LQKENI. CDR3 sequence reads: CASSLFPSGGAPRTTYEQYF. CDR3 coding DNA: TGTGCCAGCTCACTCTTCCCTAGCGGGGGGGCCCCTAGAACAACCTACGAGCAGTACTTC.

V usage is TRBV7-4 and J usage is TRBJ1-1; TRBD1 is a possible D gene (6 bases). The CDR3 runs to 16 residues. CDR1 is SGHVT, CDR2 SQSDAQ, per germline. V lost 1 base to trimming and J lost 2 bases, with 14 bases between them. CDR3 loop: CASSLGLTGSNTEAFF. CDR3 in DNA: TGTGCCAGCAGCTTAGGGCTAACAGGGTCCAACACTGAAGCTTTCTTT.

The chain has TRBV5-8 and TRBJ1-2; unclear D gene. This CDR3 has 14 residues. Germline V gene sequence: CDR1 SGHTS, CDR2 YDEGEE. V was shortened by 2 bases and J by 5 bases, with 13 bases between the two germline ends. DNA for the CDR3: TGTGCCAGCAGCTTTATAACTAGTAGTTATGGCTACACCTTC. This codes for CASSFITSSYGYTF.

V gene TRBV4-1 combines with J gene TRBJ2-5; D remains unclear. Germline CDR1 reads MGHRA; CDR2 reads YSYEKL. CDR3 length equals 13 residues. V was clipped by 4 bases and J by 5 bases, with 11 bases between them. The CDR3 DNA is TGCGCCAGCAGCCCCCGCTGCGAGGAGACCCAGTACTTC. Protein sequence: CASSPRCEETQYF.

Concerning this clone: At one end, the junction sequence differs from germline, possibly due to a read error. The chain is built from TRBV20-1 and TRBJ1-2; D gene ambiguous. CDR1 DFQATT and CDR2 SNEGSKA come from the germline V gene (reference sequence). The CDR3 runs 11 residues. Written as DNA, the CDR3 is TGCAGTGCTAGAGCCCGATCACAGTGCTCCTTC. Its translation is CSARARSQCSF.

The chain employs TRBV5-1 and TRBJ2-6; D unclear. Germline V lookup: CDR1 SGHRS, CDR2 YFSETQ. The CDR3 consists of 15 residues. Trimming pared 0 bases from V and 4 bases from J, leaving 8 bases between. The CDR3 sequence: CASSLDGSGANVLTF. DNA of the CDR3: TGCGCCAGCAGCTTGGACGGGTCGGGGGCCAACGTCCTGACTTTC.

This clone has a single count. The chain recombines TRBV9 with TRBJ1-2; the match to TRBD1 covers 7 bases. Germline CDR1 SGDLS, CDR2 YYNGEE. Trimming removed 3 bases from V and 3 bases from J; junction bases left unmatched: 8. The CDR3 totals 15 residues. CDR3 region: CASSAEDRSYYGYTF. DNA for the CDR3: TGTGCCAGCAGCGCAGAGGACAGGAGCTACTATGGCTACACCTTC.

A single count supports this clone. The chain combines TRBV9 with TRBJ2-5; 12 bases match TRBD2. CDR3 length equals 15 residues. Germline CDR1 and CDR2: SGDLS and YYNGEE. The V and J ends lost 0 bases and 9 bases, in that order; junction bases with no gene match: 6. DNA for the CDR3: TGTGCCAGCAGCGTAGGGGCTAGCGGGGGGGCGTCCCAGTACTTC. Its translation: CASSVGASGGASQYF.

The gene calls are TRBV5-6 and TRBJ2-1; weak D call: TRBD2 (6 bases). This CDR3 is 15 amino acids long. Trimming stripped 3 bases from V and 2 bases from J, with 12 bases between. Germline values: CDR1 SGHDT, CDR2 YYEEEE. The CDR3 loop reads CASSWRACPYNEQFF. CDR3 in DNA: TGTGCCAGCAGCTGGAGGGCTTGCCCCTACAATGAGCAGTTCTTC. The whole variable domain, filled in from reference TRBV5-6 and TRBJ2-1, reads DAGVTQSPTHLIKTRGQQVTLRCSPKSGHDTVSWYQQALGQGPQFIFQYYEEEERQRGNFPDRFSGHQFPNYSSELNVNALLLGDSALYLCASSWRACPYNEQFFGPGTRLTVL.

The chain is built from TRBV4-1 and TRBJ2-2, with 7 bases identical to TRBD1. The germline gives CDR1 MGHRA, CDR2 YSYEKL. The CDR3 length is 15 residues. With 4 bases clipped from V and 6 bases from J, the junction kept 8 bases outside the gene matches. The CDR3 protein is CASSRVVQGAGELFF. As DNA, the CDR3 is TGCGCCAGCAGCCGAGTGGTTCAGGGGGCCGGGGAGCTGTTTTTT.

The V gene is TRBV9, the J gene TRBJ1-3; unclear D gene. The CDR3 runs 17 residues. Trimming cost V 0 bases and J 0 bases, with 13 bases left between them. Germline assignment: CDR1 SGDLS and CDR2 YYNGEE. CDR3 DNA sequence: TGTGCCAGCAGCGTAGATAGGCGGCGGGGCTCTGGAAACACCATATATTTT. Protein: CASSVDRRRGSGNTIYF.

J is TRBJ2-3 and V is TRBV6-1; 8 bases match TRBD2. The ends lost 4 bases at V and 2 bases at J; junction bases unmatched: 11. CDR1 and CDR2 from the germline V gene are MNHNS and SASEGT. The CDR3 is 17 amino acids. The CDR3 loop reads CASSAPPLAANTDTQYF. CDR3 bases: TGTGCCAGCAGTGCGCCACCACTAGCGGCAAACACAGATACGCAGTATTTT.

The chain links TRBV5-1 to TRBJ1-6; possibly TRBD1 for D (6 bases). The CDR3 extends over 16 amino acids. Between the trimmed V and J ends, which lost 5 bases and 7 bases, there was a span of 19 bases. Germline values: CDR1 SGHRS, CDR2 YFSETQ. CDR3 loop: CASSLGQPLINSPLHF. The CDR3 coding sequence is TGCGCCAGCAGTCTTGGACAGCCTCTGATAAATTCACCCCTCCACTTT. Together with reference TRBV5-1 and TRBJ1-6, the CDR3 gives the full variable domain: KAGVTQTPRYLIKTRGQQVTLSCSPISGHRSVSWYQQTPGQGLQFLFEYFSETQRNKGNFPGRFSGRQFSNSRSEMNVSTLELGDSALYLCASSLGQPLINSPLHFGNGTRLTVT.

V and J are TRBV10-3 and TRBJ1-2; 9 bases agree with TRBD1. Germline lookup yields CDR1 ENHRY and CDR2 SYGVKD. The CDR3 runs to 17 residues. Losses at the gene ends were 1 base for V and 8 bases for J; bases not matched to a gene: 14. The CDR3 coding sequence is TGTGCCATCAGTGAGTGGACTAGGGGACAGGGCCCTGGGGGCTACACCTTC. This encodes CAISEWTRGQGPGGYTF.

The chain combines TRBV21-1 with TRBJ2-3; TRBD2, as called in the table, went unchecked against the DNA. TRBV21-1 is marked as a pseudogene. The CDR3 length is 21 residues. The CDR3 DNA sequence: TGTGCCAGCAGCAAACGGCGCTTCCGCCGGCGGGCACCCTCGACCACAGATACGCAGTATTTT. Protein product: CASSKRRFRRRAPSTTDTQYF.

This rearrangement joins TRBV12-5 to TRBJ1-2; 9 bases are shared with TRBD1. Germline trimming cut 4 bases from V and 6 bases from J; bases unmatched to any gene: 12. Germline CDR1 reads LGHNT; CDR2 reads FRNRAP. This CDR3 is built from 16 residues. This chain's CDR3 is CASGSEGQGRLNGYTF. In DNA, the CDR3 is TGTGCTAGTGGTTCTGAGGGACAGGGCCGGTTAAATGGCTACACCTTC.

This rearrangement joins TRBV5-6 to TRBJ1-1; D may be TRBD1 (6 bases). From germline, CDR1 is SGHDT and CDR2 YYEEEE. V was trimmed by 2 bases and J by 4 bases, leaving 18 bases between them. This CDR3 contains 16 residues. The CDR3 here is CASSFCRQDVVTEAFF. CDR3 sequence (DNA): TGTGCCAGCAGCTTTTGCCGACAGGACGTGGTCACTGAAGCTTTCTTT.